Shown below are 13 T cell receptor beta chains from a single sample sequenced in a study of blood T cell repertoires in COVID-19. Clones were sequenced by immunoSEQ multiplex PCR, and TCRdb holds only the in-frame ones, with some missing. Of 250,000 or so clones listed, around 83% are singletons. Sequencing was performed on peripheral blood. These TCRs come from a woman younger than 30 with acute or convalescent COVID-19.

This chain connects TRBV2 to TRBJ2-7; the match to TRBD1 covers 9 bases. V was clipped by 6 bases and J by 5 bases; unmatched bases: 5. The CDR3 is made up of 13 amino acids. Germline loops: CDR1 SNHLY, CDR2 FYNNEI. The CDR3 bases are TGTGCCAGCAGCGGACAGGGGTCCCACGAGCAGTACTTC. This gives the protein CASSGQGSHEQYF.

This rearrangement joins TRBV5-1 to TRBJ2-1; TRBD2 might be the D (6 bases). The germline gives CDR1 SGHRS, CDR2 YFSETQ. This CDR3 is built from 15 residues. The ends were cut back, 0 bases at V and 4 bases at J, with 11 bases in the middle. This chain's CDR3 is CASSLVGGLYNEQFF. DNA of the CDR3: TGCGCCAGCAGCTTGGTGGGAGGCTTATACAATGAGCAGTTCTTC.

The chain carries TRBV7-8 and TRBJ1-5; the D gene is possibly TRBD1 (6 bases). The CDR3 runs 16 residues. The germline CDR1 and CDR2 sequences are SGHVS and FQNEAQ. Trimming removed 3 bases at V and 2 bases at J, with 14 bases between. This CDR3 is CASSFSTWTGNQPQHF. In nucleotides, the CDR3 is TGTGCCAGCAGCTTCTCTACGTGGACAGGCAATCAGCCCCAGCATTTT.

The rearrangement uses TRBV3-1 (or the pseudogene TRBV3-2) and TRBJ2-2; D gene uncertain. Germline CDR1 LGHDT, CDR2 YNNKEL (reference sequence). This CDR3 is 11 amino acids long. Trimming removed 5 bases at V and 8 bases at J, with 6 bases between. CDR3 protein: CASSSQGELFF. The CDR3, as DNA: TGTGCCAGCAGCTCCCAAGGGGAGCTGTTTTTT.

The chain combines TRBV2 with TRBJ2-7; 10 nucleotides line up with TRBD1. The CDR3 has 15 amino acids. With V trimmed by 5 bases and J by 2 bases, 6 bases remained unmatched. In germline, CDR1 is SNHLY, CDR2 FYNNEI. The CDR3 protein is CASSPGQGNTYEQYF. The CDR3 coding sequence is TGTGCCAGCAGTCCGGGACAGGGGAATACCTACGAGCAGTACTTC.

The chain employs TRBV5-5 and TRBJ2-4; the D gene is possibly TRBD2 (6 bases). The germline V gene encodes CDR1 SGHKS and CDR2 YYEKEE (reference sequence). The CDR3 is made up of 18 amino acids. The V and J ends lost 4 bases and 0 bases respectively, with 20 bases between them. The CDR3 sequence is CASSPGLLAYLAKNIQYF. The CDR3 DNA sequence: TGTGCCAGCAGCCCGGGACTTCTCGCATACCTAGCCAAAAACATTCAGTACTTC.

This clone was seen more than once but under ten times. J is TRBJ1-4 and V is TRBV11-2, with a weak D call TRBD1 (5 bases). CDR3 size: 16 residues. Germline V gene sequence: CDR1 SGHAT, CDR2 FQNNGV. V lost 5 bases, J lost 0 bases, and 13 bases lay in between. As DNA, the CDR3 is TGTGCCAGCAGCGTAACAGGAATTGCAACTAATGAAAAACTGTTTTTT. Residues: CASSVTGIATNEKLFF.

This chain links TRBV30 with TRBJ2-1; TRBD2 agrees at 7 bases. The J segment lost 9 bases and the V segment lost 1 base, leaving 15 bases of the junction unmatched. The CDR3 runs to 16 residues. Germline-derived CDR1 and CDR2 are GTSNPN and SVGIG (reference sequence). DNA for the CDR3: TGTGCCTGGAGTGATGGGGCTTGGGACTACGGTGGTGAGCAGTTCTTC. Protein sequence: CAWSDGAWDYGGEQFF. The full variable domain, completed using reference TRBV30 and TRBJ2-1, is SQTIHQWPATLVQPVGSPLSLECTVEGTSNPNLYWYRQAAGRGLQLLFYSVGIGQISSEVPQNLSASRPQDRQFILSSKKLLLSDSGFYLCAWSDGAWDYGGEQFFGPGTRLTVL.

The chain is built from TRBV4-3 and TRBJ2-6, with 7 bases fitting TRBD1. This CDR3 comprises 16 residues. With 5 bases clipped from V and 1 base from J, the junction kept 5 bases outside the gene matches. Germline loops: CDR1 LGHNA, CDR2 YSLEER. DNA of the CDR3: TGCGCCAGCAGCGCCGTGACAGGGTCTGGGGCCAACGTCCTGACTTTC. Protein sequence: CASSAVTGSGANVLTF.

The rearrangement uses TRBV6-2 or TRBV6-3 and TRBJ1-2; no firm D call. With 2 bases removed from V and 2 bases from J, the gap between germline ends came to 21 bases. The CDR3 consists of 18 residues. The V gene's germline CDR1 is MNHEY and CDR2 SVGEGT. CDR3 sequence: CASSYRGSPLNHNYGYTF. Here the CDR3 DNA reads TGTGCCAGCAGTTACCGGGGTTCTCCACTCAACCACAACTATGGCTACACCTTC.

The chain is built from TRBV7-6 and TRBJ1-2, with a tentative D call TRBD1 (6 bases). CDR1 SGHVS and CDR2 FNYEAQ come from the germline V gene. The V and J ends lost 5 bases and 5 bases respectively, with 18 bases between them. The length of the CDR3 is 15 residues. The CDR3 loop reads CASSKTTGPTYGYTF. Here the CDR3 DNA reads TGTGCCAGCAGCAAAACTACAGGGCCCACATATGGCTACACCTTC. The complete variable domain, with remaining parts taken from reference TRBV7-6 and TRBJ1-2, reads GAGVSQSPRYKVTKRGQDVALRCDPISGHVSLYWYRQALGQGPEFLTYFNYEAQQDKSGLPNDRFSAERPEGSISTLTIQRTEQRDSAMYRCASSKTTGPTYGYTFGSGTRLTVV.

The gene calls are TRBV4-3 and TRBJ2-2, with 12 bases that match TRBD2. V shed 4 bases and J 5 bases; nucleotides not matched to a gene: 2. The CDR3 has 15 amino acids. Per the germline V gene, CDR1 is LGHNA and CDR2 is YSLEER. This CDR3 is CASSRLAGVTGELFF. In nucleotides, the CDR3 is TGCGCCAGCAGCCGACTAGCGGGAGTAACCGGGGAGCTGTTTTTT.

V gene TRBV6-5 combines with J gene TRBJ2-3, with TRBD1 as a possible D gene (5 bases). The CDR3 consists of 16 residues. The V end was cut by 0 bases, the J end by 3 bases, with 13 bases between. Germline CDR1 and CDR2: MNHEY and SVGAGI. CDR3 nucleotide sequence: TGTGCCAGCAGTTACTCTGCAGGGATGATGACAGATACGCAGTATTTT. Translation: CASSYSAGMMTDTQYF.